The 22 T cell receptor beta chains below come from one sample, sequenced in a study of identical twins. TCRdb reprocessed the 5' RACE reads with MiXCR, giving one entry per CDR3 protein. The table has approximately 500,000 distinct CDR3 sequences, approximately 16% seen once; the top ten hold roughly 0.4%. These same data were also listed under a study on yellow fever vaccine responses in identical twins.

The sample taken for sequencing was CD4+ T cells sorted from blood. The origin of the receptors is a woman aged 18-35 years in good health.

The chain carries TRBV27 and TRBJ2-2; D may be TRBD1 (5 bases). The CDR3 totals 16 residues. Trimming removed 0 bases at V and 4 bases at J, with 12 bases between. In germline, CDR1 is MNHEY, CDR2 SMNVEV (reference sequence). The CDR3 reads CASSLSGATSTGELFF. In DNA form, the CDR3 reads TGTGCCAGCAGTTTATCAGGGGCGACGAGCACCGGGGAGCTGTTTTTT.

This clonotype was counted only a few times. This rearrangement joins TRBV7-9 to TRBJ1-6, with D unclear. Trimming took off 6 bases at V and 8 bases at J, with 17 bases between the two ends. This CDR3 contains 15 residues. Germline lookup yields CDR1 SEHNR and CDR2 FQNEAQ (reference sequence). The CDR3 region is CASRAKDTLDSPLHF. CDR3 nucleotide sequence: TGTGCCAGCAGGGCGAAGGATACCCTAGATTCACCCCTCCACTTT.

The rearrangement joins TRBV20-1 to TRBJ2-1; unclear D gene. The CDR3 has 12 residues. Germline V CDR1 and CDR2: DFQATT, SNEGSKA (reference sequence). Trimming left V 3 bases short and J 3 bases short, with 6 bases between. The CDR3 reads CSASGLYNEQFF. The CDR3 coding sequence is TGCAGTGCTAGCGGGCTCTACAATGAGCAGTTCTTC.

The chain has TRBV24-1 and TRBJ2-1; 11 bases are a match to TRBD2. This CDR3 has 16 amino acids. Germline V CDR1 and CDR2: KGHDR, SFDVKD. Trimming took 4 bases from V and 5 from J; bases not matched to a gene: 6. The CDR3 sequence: CATSETSGVVHNEQFF. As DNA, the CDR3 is TGTGCCACCAGTGAGACTAGCGGGGTAGTGCACAATGAGCAGTTCTTC.

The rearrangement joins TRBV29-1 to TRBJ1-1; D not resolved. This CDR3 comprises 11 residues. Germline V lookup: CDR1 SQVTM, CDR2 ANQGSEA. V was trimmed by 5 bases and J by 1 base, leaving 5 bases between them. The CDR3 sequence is CSVQENTEAFF. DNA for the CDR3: TGCAGCGTTCAGGAGAACACTGAAGCTTTCTTT. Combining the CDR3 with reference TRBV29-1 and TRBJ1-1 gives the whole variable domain SAVISQKPSRDICQRGTSLTIQCQVDSQVTMMFWYRQQPGQSLTLIATANQGSEATYESGFVIDKFPISRPNLTFSTLTVSNMSPEDSSIYLCSVQENTEAFFGQGTRLTVV.

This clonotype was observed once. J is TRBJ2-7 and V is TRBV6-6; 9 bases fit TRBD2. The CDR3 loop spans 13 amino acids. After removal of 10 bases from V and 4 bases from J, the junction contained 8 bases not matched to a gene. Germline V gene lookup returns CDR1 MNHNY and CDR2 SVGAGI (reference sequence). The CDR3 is CATSTSGAYEQYV. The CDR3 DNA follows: TGTGCCACCTCGACTAGCGGAGCATACGAGCAGTACGTC.

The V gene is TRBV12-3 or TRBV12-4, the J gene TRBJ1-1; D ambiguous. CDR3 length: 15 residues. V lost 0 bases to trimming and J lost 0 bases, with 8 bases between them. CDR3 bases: TGTGCCAGCAGTTTAGCTGTCCAGGTGAACACTGAAGCTTTCTTT. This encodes CASSLAVQVNTEAFF.

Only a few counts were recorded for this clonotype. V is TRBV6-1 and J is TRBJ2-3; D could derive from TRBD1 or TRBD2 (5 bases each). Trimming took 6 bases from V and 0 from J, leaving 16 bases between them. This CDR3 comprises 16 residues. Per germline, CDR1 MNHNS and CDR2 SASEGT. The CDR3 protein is CASRSPGTQSTDTQYF. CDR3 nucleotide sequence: TGTGCCAGCAGAAGCCCCGGGACCCAGAGCACAGATACGCAGTATTTT.

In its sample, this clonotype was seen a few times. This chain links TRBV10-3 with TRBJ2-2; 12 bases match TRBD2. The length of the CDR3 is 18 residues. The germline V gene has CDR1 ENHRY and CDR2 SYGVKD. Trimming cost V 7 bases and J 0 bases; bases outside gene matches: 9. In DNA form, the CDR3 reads TGTGCCATCAACCCCATACTAGCGGGGGGCACGAACACCGGGGAGCTGTTTTTT. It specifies CAINPILAGGTNTGELFF.

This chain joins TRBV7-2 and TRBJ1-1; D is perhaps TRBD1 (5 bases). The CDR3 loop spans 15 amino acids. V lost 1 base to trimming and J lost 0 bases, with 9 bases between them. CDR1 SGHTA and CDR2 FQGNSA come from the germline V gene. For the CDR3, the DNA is TGTGCCAGCAGCTTAGGGGGGATGATGAACACTGAAGCTTTCTTT. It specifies CASSLGGMMNTEAFF.

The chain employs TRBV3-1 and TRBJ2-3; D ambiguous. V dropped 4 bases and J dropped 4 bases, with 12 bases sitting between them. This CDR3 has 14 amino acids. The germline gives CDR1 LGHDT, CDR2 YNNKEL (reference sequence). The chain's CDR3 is CASSPRTPPDTQYF. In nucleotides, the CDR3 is TGTGCCAGCAGCCCTAGGACCCCGCCAGATACGCAGTATTTT.

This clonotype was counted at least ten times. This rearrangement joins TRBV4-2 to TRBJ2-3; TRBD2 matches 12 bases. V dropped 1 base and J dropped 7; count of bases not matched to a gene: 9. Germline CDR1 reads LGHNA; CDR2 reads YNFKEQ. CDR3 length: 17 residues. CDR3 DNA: TGTGCCAGCAGCCAAGCGCCTAGCGGGGGGGCCGTAAATACGCAGTATTTT. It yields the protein CASSQAPSGGAVNTQYF.

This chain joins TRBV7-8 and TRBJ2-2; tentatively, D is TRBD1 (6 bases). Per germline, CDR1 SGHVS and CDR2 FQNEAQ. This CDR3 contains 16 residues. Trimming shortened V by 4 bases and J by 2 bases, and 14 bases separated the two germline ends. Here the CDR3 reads CASSSHTGQNTGELFF. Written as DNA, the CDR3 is TGTGCCAGCAGCTCTCACACGGGACAAAACACCGGGGAGCTGTTTTTT.

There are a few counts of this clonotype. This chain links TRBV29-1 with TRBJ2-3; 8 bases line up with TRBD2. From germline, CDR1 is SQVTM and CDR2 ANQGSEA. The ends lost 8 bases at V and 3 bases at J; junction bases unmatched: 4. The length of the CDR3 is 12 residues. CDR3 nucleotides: TGCAGCCAAAGCGGGGGTACAGATACGCAGTATTTT. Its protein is CSQSGGTDTQYF.

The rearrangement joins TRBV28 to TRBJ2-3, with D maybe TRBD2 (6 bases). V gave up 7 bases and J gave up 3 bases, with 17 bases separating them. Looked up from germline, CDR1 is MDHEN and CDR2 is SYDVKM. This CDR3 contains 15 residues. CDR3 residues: CASKWNGRSTDTQYF. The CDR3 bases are TGTGCCAGCAAATGGAACGGGAGAAGTACAGATACGCAGTATTTT.

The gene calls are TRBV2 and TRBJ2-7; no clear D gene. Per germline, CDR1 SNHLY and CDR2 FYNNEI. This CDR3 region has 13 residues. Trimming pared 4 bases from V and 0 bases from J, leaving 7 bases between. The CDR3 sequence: CASSARSSYEQYF. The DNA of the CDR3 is TGTGCCAGCAGTGCTCGAAGCTCCTACGAGCAGTACTTC. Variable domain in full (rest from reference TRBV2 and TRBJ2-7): EPEVTQTPSHQVTQMGQEVILRCVPISNHLYFYWYRQILGQKVEFLVSFYNNEISEKSEIFDDQFSVERPDGSNFTLKIRSTKLEDSAMYFCASSARSSYEQYFGPGTRLTVT.

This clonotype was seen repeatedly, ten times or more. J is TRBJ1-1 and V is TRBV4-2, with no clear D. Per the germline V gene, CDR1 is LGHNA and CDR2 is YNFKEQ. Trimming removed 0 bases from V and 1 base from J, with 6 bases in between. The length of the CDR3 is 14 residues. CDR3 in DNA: TGTGCCAGCAGCCAAGACTTCGGGAACACTGAAGCTTTCTTT. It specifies CASSQDFGNTEAFF.

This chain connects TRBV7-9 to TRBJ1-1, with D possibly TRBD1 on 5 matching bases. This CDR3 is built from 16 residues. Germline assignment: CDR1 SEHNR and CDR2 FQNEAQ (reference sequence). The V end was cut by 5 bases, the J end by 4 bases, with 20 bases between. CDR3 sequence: CASSASGTTKVTEAFF. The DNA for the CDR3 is TGTGCCAGCAGCGCCTCCGGGACTACGAAGGTCACTGAAGCTTTCTTT. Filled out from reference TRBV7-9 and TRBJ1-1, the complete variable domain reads DTGVSQNPRHKITKRGQNVTFRCDPISEHNRLYWYRQTLGQGPEFLTYFQNEAQLEKSRLLSDRFSAERPKGSFSTLEIQRTEQGDSAMYLCASSASGTTKVTEAFFGQGTRLTVV.

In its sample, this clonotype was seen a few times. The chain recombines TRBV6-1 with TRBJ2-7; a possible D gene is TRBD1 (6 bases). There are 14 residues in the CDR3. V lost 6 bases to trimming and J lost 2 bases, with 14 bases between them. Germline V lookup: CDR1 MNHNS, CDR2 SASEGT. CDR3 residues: CASSNGWDTYEQYF. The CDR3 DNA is TGTGCCAGCAGCAACGGGTGGGACACCTACGAGCAGTACTTC.

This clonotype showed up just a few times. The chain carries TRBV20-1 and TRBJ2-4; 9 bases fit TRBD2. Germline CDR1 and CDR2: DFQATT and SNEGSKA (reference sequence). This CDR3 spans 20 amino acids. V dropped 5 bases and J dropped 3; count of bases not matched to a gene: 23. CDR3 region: CSARTPGRLAARRDKNIQYF. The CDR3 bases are TGCAGTGCTCGAACCCCGGGGAGACTAGCGGCACGCCGGGACAAAAACATTCAGTACTTC.

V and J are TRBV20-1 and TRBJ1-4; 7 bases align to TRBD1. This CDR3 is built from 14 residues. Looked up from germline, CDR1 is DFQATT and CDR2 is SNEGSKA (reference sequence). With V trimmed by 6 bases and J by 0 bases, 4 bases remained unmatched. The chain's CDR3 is CSAVGTATNEKLFF. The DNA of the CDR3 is TGCAGTGCAGTAGGGACAGCAACTAATGAAAAACTGTTTTTT.

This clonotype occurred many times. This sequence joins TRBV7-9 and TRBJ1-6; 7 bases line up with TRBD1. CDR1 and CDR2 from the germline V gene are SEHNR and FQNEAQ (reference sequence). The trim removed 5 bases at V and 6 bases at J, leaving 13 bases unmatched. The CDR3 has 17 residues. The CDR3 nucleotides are TGTGCCAGCAGCCTAACCCGGGACAGCATTCTTAATTCACCCCTCCACTTT. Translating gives CASSLTRDSILNSPLHF. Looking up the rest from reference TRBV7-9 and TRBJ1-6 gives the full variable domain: DTGVSQNPRHKITKRGQNVTFRCDPISEHNRLYWYRQTLGQGPEFLTYFQNEAQLEKSRLLSDRFSAERPKGSFSTLEIQRTEQGDSAMYLCASSLTRDSILNSPLHFGNGTRLTVT.